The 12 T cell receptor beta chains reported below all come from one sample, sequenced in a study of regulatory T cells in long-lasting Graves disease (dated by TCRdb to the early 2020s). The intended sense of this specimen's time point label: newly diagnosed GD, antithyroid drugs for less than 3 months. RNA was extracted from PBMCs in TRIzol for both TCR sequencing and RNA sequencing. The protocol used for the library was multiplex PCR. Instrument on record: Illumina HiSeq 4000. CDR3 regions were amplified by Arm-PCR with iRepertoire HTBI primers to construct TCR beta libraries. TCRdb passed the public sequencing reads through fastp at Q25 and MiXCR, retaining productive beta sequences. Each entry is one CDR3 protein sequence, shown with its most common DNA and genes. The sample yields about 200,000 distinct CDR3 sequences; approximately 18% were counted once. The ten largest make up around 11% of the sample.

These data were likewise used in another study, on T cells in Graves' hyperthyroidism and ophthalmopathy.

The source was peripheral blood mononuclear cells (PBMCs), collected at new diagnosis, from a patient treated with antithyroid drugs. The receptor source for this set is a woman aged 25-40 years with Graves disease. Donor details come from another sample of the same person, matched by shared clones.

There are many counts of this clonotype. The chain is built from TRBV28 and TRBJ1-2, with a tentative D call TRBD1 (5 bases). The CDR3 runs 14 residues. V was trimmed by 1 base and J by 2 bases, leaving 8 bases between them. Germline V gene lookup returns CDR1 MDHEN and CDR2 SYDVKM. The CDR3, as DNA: TGTGCCAGCAGTTTATTGGGGGTCAACTATGGCTACACCTTC. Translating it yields CASSLLGVNYGYTF.

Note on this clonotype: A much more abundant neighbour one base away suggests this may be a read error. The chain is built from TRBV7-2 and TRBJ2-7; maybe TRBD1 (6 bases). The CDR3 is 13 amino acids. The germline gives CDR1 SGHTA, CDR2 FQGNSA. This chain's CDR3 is CVSSFRRGGEQYF. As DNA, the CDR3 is TGTGTCAGCAGCTTCCGCAGGGGTGGCGAGCAGTACTTC.

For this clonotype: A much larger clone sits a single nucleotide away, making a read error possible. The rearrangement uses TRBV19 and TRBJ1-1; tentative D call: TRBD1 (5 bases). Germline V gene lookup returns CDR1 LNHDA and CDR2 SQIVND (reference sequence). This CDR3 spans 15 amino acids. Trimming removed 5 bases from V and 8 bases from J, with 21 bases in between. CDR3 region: CASSGSGTPPSEAFF. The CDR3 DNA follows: TGTGCCAGTAGTGGCTCGGGGACCCCCCCCTCGGAAGCTTTCTTT.

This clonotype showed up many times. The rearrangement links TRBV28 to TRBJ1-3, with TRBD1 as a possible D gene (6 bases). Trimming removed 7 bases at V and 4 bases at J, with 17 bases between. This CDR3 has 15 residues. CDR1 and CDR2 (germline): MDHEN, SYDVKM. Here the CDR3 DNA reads TGTGCCAGCACAACAGGGCCTCCCACAGGAAACACCATATATTTT. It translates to CASTTGPPTGNTIYF.

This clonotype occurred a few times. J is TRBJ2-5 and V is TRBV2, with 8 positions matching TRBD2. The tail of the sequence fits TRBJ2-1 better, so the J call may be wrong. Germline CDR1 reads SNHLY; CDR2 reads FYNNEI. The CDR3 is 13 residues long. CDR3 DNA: TGTGCCAGCAGCTCGGCGGGACTAGGTGAGCAGTTCTTC. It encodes CASSSAGLGEQFF.

CDR3 in DNA: TGTGCCAGCAGTTCCACACTAGCGAGGTACGAGCAGTACTTC. Its translation is CASSSTLARYEQYF. V usage is TRBV28 and J usage is TRBJ2-7, with TRBD2 identical over 7 bases. J was trimmed by 4 bases and V by 4 bases; bases with no gene match: 7. The CDR3 runs 14 residues. Germline V gives CDR1 MDHEN, CDR2 SYDVKM.

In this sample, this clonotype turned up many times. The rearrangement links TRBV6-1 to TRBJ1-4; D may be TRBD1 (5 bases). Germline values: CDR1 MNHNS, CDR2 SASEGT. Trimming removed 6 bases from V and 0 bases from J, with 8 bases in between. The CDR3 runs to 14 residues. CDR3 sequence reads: CASRAGTTNEKLFF. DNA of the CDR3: TGTGCCAGCAGAGCAGGGACAACTAATGAAAAACTGTTTTTT.

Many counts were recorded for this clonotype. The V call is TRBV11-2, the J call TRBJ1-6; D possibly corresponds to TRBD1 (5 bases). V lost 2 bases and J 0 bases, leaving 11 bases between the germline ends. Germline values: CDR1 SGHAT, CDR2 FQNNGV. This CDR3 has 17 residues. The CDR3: CASSLKGPGSYNSPLHF. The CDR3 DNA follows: TGTGCCAGCAGCTTAAAGGGGCCCGGCTCCTATAATTCACCCCTCCACTTT.

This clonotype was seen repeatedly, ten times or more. The CDR3 DNA reads as TGCGCCAGCAGCGGGGACCTTTTTTTTCCCTCTGGGGCCAACGTCCTGACTTTC. Its protein product is CASSGDLFFPSGANVLTF. This sequence joins TRBV5-1 and TRBJ2-6; D is tentatively TRBD1 or TRBD2 (5 bases each). Per germline, CDR1 SGHRS and CDR2 YFSETQ. CDR3 length equals 18 residues. The ends were cut back, 4 bases at V and 0 bases at J, with 17 bases in the middle.

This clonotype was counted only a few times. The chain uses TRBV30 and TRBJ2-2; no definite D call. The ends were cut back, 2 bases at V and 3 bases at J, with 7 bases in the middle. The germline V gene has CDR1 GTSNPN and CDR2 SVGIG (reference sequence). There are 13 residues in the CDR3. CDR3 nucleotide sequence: TGTGCCTGGAGTAGGCAGGACACCGGGGAGCTGTTTTTT. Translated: CAWSRQDTGELFF.

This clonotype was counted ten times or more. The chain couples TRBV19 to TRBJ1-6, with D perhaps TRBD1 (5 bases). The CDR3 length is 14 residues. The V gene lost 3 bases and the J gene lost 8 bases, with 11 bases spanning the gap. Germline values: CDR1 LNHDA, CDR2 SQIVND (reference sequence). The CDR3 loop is CASSMSPGYSPLHF. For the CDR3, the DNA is TGTGCCAGTAGTATGTCCCCAGGGTATTCACCCCTCCACTTT.

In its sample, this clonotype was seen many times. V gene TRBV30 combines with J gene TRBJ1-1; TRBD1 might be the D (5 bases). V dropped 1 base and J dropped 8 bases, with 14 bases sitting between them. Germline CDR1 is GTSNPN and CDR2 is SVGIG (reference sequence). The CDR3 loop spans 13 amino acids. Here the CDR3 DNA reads TGTGCCTGGAGTGAGCCGGGACGCCGGGAAGCTTTCTTT. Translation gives CAWSEPGRREAFF.